The 31 T cell receptor beta chains presented below share a single source sample, sequenced in a study of T cells in Graves' hyperthyroidism and ophthalmopathy. Template material for amplifying TCR beta CDR3 regions consisted of RNA transcripts. The primer set for the first-round RT-PCR of the TCR CDR3 was HTBI. MiXCR, applied by TCRdb to the multiplex PCR reads, yields one record per CDR3 protein. The sample has about 290,000 distinct CDR3 sequences, 10% to 15% seen once. Sequencing was done on a sample of blood. These receptors all come from a woman under 40 with Graves' hyperthyroidism that later progressed to Graves' ophthalmopathy.

Turning to this clonotype: A much bigger clone sits one base away, suggesting this may be a read error. This sequence joins TRBV6-1 and TRBJ2-1, with 11 bases matching TRBD2. CDR1 is MNHNS and CDR2 is SASEGT in the germline V gene. The CDR3 runs 14 residues. The CDR3 here is CASRLAGDFYEQLF. The CDR3 region has the DNA TGTGCCAGCAGACTAGCGGGAGACTTCTATGAGCAGCTCTTC.

This clonotype was found many times. The V gene is TRBV7-2, the J gene TRBJ2-2; D is undetermined. V was shortened by 2 bases and J by 8 bases, with 9 bases between the two germline ends. This CDR3 is built from 13 residues. In germline, CDR1 is SGHTA, CDR2 FQGNSA. For the CDR3, the DNA is TGTGCCAGCAGCTTACCGTTAAATGGGGAGCTGTTTTTT. It codes for CASSLPLNGELFF.

In this sample, this clonotype turned up many times. This chain connects TRBV2 to TRBJ2-1, with a possible D match to TRBD1 (5 bases). Germline V CDR1 and CDR2: SNHLY, FYNNEI. This CDR3 spans 14 amino acids. V was clipped by 4 bases and J by 5 bases, with 12 bases between them. In nucleotides, the CDR3 is TGTGCCAGCAGTGTAAACACGGACAACAATGAGCAGTTCTTC. This encodes CASSVNTDNNEQFF.

This clonotype was seen ten or more times. The rearrangement joins TRBV6-5 to TRBJ1-2; weak D call: TRBD1 (5 bases). The CDR3 contains 13 residues. Trimming shortened V by 2 bases and J by 3 bases, and 7 bases separated the two germline ends. The germline gives CDR1 MNHEY, CDR2 SVGAGI. The CDR3 region is CASSYAGYYGYTF. CDR3 nucleotide sequence: TGTGCCAGCAGTTACGCAGGGTACTATGGCTACACCTTC.

This clonotype was seen ten or more times. The chain links TRBV19 to TRBJ2-5, with a possible D match to TRBD2 (6 bases). The CDR3 contains 16 residues. Per the germline V gene, CDR1 is LNHDA and CDR2 is SQIVND (reference sequence). V was cut by 1 base and J by 5 bases, with 17 bases left in between. CDR3 nucleotides: TGTGCCAGTAGTATAGGTCTAGCGCCGAGAGGGGAGACCCAGTACTTC. This encodes CASSIGLAPRGETQYF.

This clonotype was counted many times. This chain joins TRBV7-3 and TRBJ2-3; 8 bases are a match to TRBD1. The germline CDR1 and CDR2 sequences are SGHTA and FQGTGA. The CDR3 covers 14 residues. V dropped 2 bases and J dropped 4; count of bases not matched to a gene: 2. The CDR3 is CASSLEQGADTQYF. The CDR3 nucleotides read TGTGCCAGCAGCTTAGAACAGGGGGCAGATACGCAGTATTTT.

The sample holds a few counts of this clonotype. V is TRBV27 and J is TRBJ1-3, with D hard to call. This CDR3 has 14 amino acids. V lost 0 bases and J 4 bases, leaving 7 bases between the germline ends. Germline V gives CDR1 MNHEY, CDR2 SMNVEV (reference sequence). CDR3 nucleotides: TGTGCCAGCAGTTTATCAGGGTTAGGAAACACCATATATTTT. Protein sequence: CASSLSGLGNTIYF.

This clonotype has at least ten counts. The chain couples TRBV11-2 to TRBJ2-2; D gene ambiguous. Trimming took off 2 bases at V and 3 bases at J, with 16 bases between the two ends. The CDR3 length is 17 residues. Germline values: CDR1 SGHAT, CDR2 FQNNGV. CDR3 region: CASSLRVGAVHTGELFF. The CDR3, as DNA: TGTGCCAGCAGCTTACGGGTTGGAGCAGTCCACACCGGGGAGCTGTTTTTT.

This clonotype has at least ten counts. The chain uses TRBV7-2 and TRBJ1-5, with a possible D match to TRBD1 (5 bases). V shed 1 base and J shed 4 bases, with 8 bases lying between them. This CDR3 is 14 amino acids long. Germline V gene sequence: CDR1 SGHTA, CDR2 FQGNSA. CDR3 DNA sequence: TGTGCCAGCAGCTTAGGGGGCTTTAATCAGCCCCAGCATTTT. Encoded protein: CASSLGGFNQPQHF. The full variable domain, its missing parts supplied by reference TRBV7-2 and TRBJ1-5, is GAGVSQSPSNKVTEKGKDVELRCDPISGHTALYWYRQSLGQGLEFLIYFQGNSAPDKSGLPSDRFSAERTGGSVSTLTIQRTQQEDSAVYLCASSLGGFNQPQHFGDGTRLSIL.

This clonotype was counted ten times or more. V usage is TRBV6-2 or TRBV6-3 and J usage is TRBJ2-2, with D perhaps given as TRBD1 or TRBD2 (6 bases each). The CDR3 runs 15 residues. V gave up 8 bases and J gave up 6 bases, with 19 bases separating them. Germline CDR1 is MNHEY and CDR2 is SVGEGT. The CDR3 region has the DNA TGTGCCAGCCTATCCGGGGGACATGGTGCCGGGGAGCTGTTTTTT. It codes for CASLSGGHGAGELFF.

This clonotype has a count of ten or more. The chain recombines TRBV7-6 with TRBJ1-2; D remains unclear. This CDR3 contains 13 residues. CDR1 is SGHVS and CDR2 is FNYEAQ in the germline V gene. Trimming stripped 5 bases from V and 8 bases from J, with 15 bases between. The CDR3 here is CASSPQLGRGYTF. Written as DNA, the CDR3 is TGTGCCAGCAGCCCACAACTGGGGAGGGGCTACACCTTC.

In this sample, this clonotype turned up a few times. The chain couples TRBV4-1 to TRBJ2-2; D is undetermined. The CDR3 contains 15 residues. Between the trimmed V and J ends, which lost 0 bases and 4 bases, there was a span of 9 bases. Per germline, CDR1 MGHRA and CDR2 YSYEKL. CDR3 in amino acids: CASSQDRGPTGELFF. CDR3 bases: TGCGCCAGCAGCCAAGATCGCGGCCCCACCGGGGAGCTGTTTTTT.

This clonotype was detected many times. The chain is built from TRBV12-3 or TRBV12-4 and TRBJ2-2, with 7 bases that match TRBD2. The CDR3 totals 16 residues. V lost 7 bases to trimming and J lost 4 bases; unmatched junction nucleotides: 12. CDR3 DNA sequence: TGTGCCAGCATCGCGGGAGTTCTCGATCCCACCGGGGAGCTGTTTTTT. Its translation: CASIAGVLDPTGELFF.

The chain employs TRBV7-9 and TRBJ2-5; 8 bases fit TRBD1. Germline V gene sequence: CDR1 SEHNR, CDR2 FQNEAQ (reference sequence). J lost 9 bases, V lost 1 base, and 7 bases had no gene match. There are 14 residues in the CDR3. The CDR3 loop is CASSLVGQGTPQYF. In DNA form, the CDR3 reads TGTGCCAGCAGCTTAGTAGGACAGGGAACACCCCAGTACTTC.

This clonotype was recorded at least ten times. This chain joins TRBV27 and TRBJ2-2; D is unclear. Germline CDR1 is MNHEY and CDR2 is SMNVEV (reference sequence). This CDR3 has 12 residues. Trimming cost V 6 bases and J 6 bases, with 8 bases left between them. CDR3 sequence (DNA): TGTGCCAGCAGCTTGCTTTCCGGGGAGCTGTTTTTT. This encodes CASSLLSGELFF.

This clonotype was observed many times. The chain links TRBV6-5 to TRBJ2-5; no clear D. The V end was cut by 0 bases, the J end by 7 bases, with 9 bases between. The CDR3 length is 13 residues. CDR1 and CDR2 (germline): MNHEY, SVGAGI. CDR3: CASSYSITSTQYF. CDR3 nucleotide sequence: TGTGCCAGCAGTTACTCGATCACCTCGACCCAGTACTTC.

This clonotype came up many times. The rearrangement joins TRBV20-1 to TRBJ2-3, with 11 nucleotides matching TRBD2. Germline values: CDR1 DFQATT, CDR2 SNEGSKA (reference sequence). V was clipped by 7 bases and J by 5 bases; unmatched bases: 5. The CDR3 spans 13 residues. The CDR3 region has the DNA TGCAGTGTCCCGGGACTAGCGGAAGATACGCAGTATTTT. Encoded protein: CSVPGLAEDTQYF.

This clonotype was seen at least ten times. The chain combines TRBV7-2 with TRBJ2-7; D is unresolved. V dropped 6 bases and J dropped 0 bases, with 9 bases sitting between them. The CDR3 contains 13 residues. Germline V lookup: CDR1 SGHTA, CDR2 FQGNSA. The CDR3 bases are TGTGCCAGCAGGGAGCCCCACTCCTACGAGCAGTACTTC. Translated: CASREPHSYEQYF.

This clonotype was found many times. In DNA, the CDR3 is TGCAGTGCTAGAGGCCGGGACAGGCCCTTTTACGAGCAGTACTTC. Amino acid sequence: CSARGRDRPFYEQYF. This chain connects TRBV20-1 to TRBJ2-7; 8 positions agree with TRBD1. The CDR3 spans 15 residues. Germline V CDR1 and CDR2: DFQATT, SNEGSKA (reference sequence). J lost 4 bases, V lost 1 base, and 9 bases had no gene match.

A word on this clonotype: A much larger clonotype is one base distant, so this may be a read error. This rearrangement joins TRBV6-1 to TRBJ2-1; D ambiguous. The CDR3 spans 15 residues. From germline, CDR1 is MNHNS and CDR2 SASEGT. The V end was cut by 4 bases, the J end by 8 bases, with 18 bases between. The CDR3 region has the DNA TGTGCCAGCAGTGCGCCGCGACTGTCGGCATATGAGCAGTTCTTC. Translation: CASSAPRLSAYEQFF.

This clonotype was seen many times. As DNA, the CDR3 is TGTGCCAGCTCACCTCCCGGGACAGGGGCCTACGAGCAGTACTTC. Protein product: CASSPPGTGAYEQYF. This chain links TRBV18 with TRBJ2-7; TRBD1 aligns across 10 bases. Per germline, CDR1 KGHSH and CDR2 LQKENI. V lost 3 bases to trimming and J lost 2 bases; unmatched junction nucleotides: 4. The CDR3 sequence is 15 residues long.

This clonotype was detected a few times. J is TRBJ2-3 and V is TRBV6-2 or TRBV6-3, with a weak D call TRBD2 (6 bases). The CDR3 runs to 13 residues. Germline assignment: CDR1 MNHEY and CDR2 SVGEGT. The V gene lost 5 bases and the J gene lost 4 bases, with 10 bases spanning the gap. CDR3 in DNA: TGTGCCAGCAGTGGAGGGGCCCCAGATACGCAGTATTTT. Translating it yields CASSGGAPDTQYF.

This clonotype was counted only a few times. The rearrangement joins TRBV4-3 to TRBJ2-2; 8 bases match TRBD2. CDR1 is LGHNA, CDR2 YSLEER, per germline. The CDR3 covers 16 residues. J gave up 7 bases and V 1 base, and 8 bases lay outside the gene matches. The CDR3 DNA sequence: TGCGCCAGCAGCCAAGTACCGGGAGGGCCGGGCGGGGAGCTGTTTTTT. Encoded protein: CASSQVPGGPGGELFF.

This clonotype showed up just a few times. V gene TRBV6-1 combines with J gene TRBJ2-2; D unclear. The CDR3 consists of 14 residues. Trimming removed 8 bases from V and 2 bases from J, with 12 bases in between. The germline CDR1 and CDR2 sequences are MNHNS and SASEGT. The CDR3: CASSSVGNTGELFF. For the CDR3, the DNA is TGTGCCAGCTCCTCGGTGGGTAACACCGGGGAGCTGTTTTTT.

This clonotype was found a few times. V usage is TRBV9 and J usage is TRBJ2-1; 7 nucleotides match TRBD2. V lost 2 bases to trimming and J lost 8 bases; unmatched junction nucleotides: 10. The CDR3 has 15 amino acids. Per the germline V gene, CDR1 is SGDLS and CDR2 is YYNGEE. This chain's CDR3 is CASSVSSGGGHEQFF. The CDR3 region has the DNA TGTGCCAGCAGCGTGTCATCGGGAGGAGGCCATGAGCAGTTCTTC.

This clonotype has only a few counts. The chain joins TRBV20-1 to TRBJ2-7, with 8 bases that match TRBD2. CDR3 length: 13 amino acids. CDR1 is DFQATT, CDR2 SNEGSKA, per germline (reference sequence). Unmatched junction bases numbered 3, after V lost 2 bases and J lost 3 bases. CDR3 sequence: CSARIAGSYEQYF. CDR3 DNA sequence: TGCAGTGCTAGAATAGCGGGGAGCTACGAGCAGTACTTC.

This clonotype was recorded many times. This chain joins TRBV28 and TRBJ1-3, with 8 positions matching TRBD1. The CDR3 is made up of 14 amino acids. V shed 7 bases and J 0 bases; nucleotides not matched to a gene: 2. CDR1 is MDHEN, CDR2 SYDVKM, per germline. The CDR3 here is CASNRGYSGNTIYF. The CDR3 DNA sequence: TGTGCCAGCAACAGGGGGTACTCTGGAAACACCATATATTTT.

This clonotype was recorded at least ten times. The rearrangement joins TRBV7-9 to TRBJ1-6; D not certain. Trimming took 0 bases from V and 2 from J, leaving 11 bases between them. CDR3 size: 17 residues. From germline, CDR1 is SEHNR and CDR2 FQNEAQ (reference sequence). The CDR3 reads CASSLAAAKAYNSPLHF. The DNA for the CDR3 is TGTGCCAGCAGCTTAGCGGCAGCCAAGGCCTATAATTCACCCCTCCACTTT.

For this clonotype: A much more abundant neighbour one base away suggests this may be a read error. Here the CDR3 omits its conserved ending phenylalanine or tryptophan, so a read error is the likely source. The gene calls are TRBV28 and TRBJ2-7; D may be TRBD2 (5 bases). Germline V lookup: CDR1 MDHEN, CDR2 SYDVKM. V was shortened by 6 bases and J by 2 bases, with 14 bases between the two germline ends. The CDR3 consists of 14 residues. This CDR3 is CASSPRRGPYEQYL. CDR3 bases: TGTGCCAGCAGCCCCCGGCGCGGGCCCTACGAGCAGTACCTC.

This clonotype was observed many times. CDR3 DNA sequence: TGTGCCAGCAGCGTAGAAGGGTTGCCTACCCGTGGGGATGAGCAGTTCTTC. This codes for CASSVEGLPTRGDEQFF. The chain is built from TRBV9 and TRBJ2-1, with D uncertain. The V end was cut by 0 bases, the J end by 8 bases, with 21 bases between. The germline CDR1 and CDR2 sequences are SGDLS and YYNGEE. The CDR3 is 17 residues long.

This clonotype was found many times. The V and J genes are TRBV9 and TRBJ2-2; TRBD2 matches at 8 bases. The CDR3 extends over 16 amino acids. V shed 4 bases, J shed 5 bases, and the junction held 10 bases outside the gene matches. Germline V CDR1 and CDR2: SGDLS, YYNGEE. The CDR3 spells CASSPQAGAGTGELFF. Written as DNA, the CDR3 is TGTGCCAGCAGCCCCCAAGCGGGAGCGGGTACCGGGGAGCTGTTTTTT.